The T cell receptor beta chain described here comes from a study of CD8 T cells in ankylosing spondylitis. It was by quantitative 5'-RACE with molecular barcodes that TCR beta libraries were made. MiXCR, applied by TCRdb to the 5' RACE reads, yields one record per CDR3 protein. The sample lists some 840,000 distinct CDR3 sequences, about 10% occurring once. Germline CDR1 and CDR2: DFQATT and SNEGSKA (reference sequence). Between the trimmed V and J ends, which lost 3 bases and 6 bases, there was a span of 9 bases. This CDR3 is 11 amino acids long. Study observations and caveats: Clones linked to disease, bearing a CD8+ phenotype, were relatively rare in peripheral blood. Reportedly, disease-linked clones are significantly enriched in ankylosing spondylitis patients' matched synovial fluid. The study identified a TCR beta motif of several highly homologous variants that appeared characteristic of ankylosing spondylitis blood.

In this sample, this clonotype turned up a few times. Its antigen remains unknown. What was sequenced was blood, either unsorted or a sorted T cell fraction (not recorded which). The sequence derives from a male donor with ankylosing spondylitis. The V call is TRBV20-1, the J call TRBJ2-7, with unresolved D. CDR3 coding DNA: TGCAGTGCTAGGAGTACCATCGAGCAGTACTTC. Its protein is CSARSTIEQYF.